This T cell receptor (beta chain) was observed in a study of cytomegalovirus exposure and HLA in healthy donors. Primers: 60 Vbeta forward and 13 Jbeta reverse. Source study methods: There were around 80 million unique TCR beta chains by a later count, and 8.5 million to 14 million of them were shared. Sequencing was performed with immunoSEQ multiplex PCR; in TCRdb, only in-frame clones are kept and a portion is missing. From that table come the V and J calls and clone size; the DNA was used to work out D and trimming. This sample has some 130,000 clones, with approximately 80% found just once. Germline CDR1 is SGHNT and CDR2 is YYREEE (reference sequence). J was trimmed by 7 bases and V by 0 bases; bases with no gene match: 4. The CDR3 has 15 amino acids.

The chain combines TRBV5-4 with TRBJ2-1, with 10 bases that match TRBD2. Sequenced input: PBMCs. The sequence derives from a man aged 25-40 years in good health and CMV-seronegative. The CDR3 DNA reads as TGTGCCAGCAGCTTGGGGTCTAGCGGGAGTAATGAGCAGTTCTTC. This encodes CASSLGSSGSNEQFF.